This record looks at one TCR beta chain sequence and its context. Patients at the Seattle site were enrolled during active infection and followed longitudinally. Deletions cut 3 bases from V and 0 bases from J, with 9 bases between. The V gene's germline CDR1 is MNHEY and CDR2 SMNVEV (reference sequence). CDR3 length: 14 amino acids. Under the authors' procedure: Counts of nucleated cells, estimated from reference gene primer amplification, were obtained. Method: immunoSEQ multiplex PCR; TCRdb's copy keeps in-frame clones and lacks some. The V and J calls and clone size come from that table; D and trimming were worked out from the DNA. Altogether 120,000 to 150,000 clones are present, about 88% being singletons, with the ten largest covering under 3%. This sample is drawn from a study of blood T cell repertoires in COVID-19. The overall study: There were acute and convalescent COVID-19 samples, and they came from the United States, Italy and Spain. T cells, B-cell-depleted T cells, or PBMCs provided the cDNA or gDNA that served as material.

The sequence came from a human donor with COVID-19, enrolled during active disease. The donor label of this sample is uncertain. Material for sequencing was peripheral blood. J is TRBJ2-7 and V is TRBV27; the D gene is possibly TRBD1 (6 bases). CDR3: CASSFQGPSYEQYF. In DNA form, the CDR3 reads TGTGCCAGCAGTTTTCAGGGGCCCTCCTACGAGCAGTACTTC.